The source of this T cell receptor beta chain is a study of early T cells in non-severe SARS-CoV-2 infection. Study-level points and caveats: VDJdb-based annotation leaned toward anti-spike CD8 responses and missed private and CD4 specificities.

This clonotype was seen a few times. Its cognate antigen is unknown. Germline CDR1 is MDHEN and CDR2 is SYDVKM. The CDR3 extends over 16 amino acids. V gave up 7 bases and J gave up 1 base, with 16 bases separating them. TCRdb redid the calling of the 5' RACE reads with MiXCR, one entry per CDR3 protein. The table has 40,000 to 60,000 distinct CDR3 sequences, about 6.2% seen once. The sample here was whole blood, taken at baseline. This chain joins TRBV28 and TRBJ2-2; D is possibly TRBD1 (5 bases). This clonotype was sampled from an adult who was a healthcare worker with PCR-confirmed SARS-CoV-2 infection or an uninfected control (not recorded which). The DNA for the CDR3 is TGTGCCAGCAACCCCCGCGACCAGGGGAACACCGGGGAGCTGTTTTTT. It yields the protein CASNPRDQGNTGELFF.